Shown below are 11 T cell receptor beta chains from a single sample sequenced in a study of blood T cell repertoires in COVID-19. Sequencing was performed with immunoSEQ multiplex PCR; in TCRdb, only in-frame clones are kept and a portion is missing. Among 150,000 to 200,000 clones listed, 77% were seen once. The sequenced sample was peripheral blood. Receptor source: a man in his 70s with acute or convalescent COVID-19.

This chain connects TRBV30 to TRBJ1-5; D is ambiguous. V lost 0 bases and J 2 bases, leaving 11 bases between the germline ends. The CDR3 extends over 15 amino acids. Germline V gives CDR1 GTSNPN, CDR2 SVGIG (reference sequence). The CDR3 sequence: CAWSVEGLGNQPQHF. CDR3 nucleotides: TGTGCCTGGAGTGTCGAGGGCTTGGGCAATCAGCCCCAGCATTTT.

This chain links TRBV6-4 with TRBJ1-1, with 9 bases matching TRBD1. Germline V gives CDR1 MRHNA, CDR2 SNTAGT. Germline trimming cut 2 bases from V and 11 bases from J; bases unmatched to any gene: 9. The CDR3 is 14 amino acids. DNA for the CDR3: TGTGCCAGCAGTGACAAACGAGGGACAGGGCGGGCTTTCTTT. Protein product: CASSDKRGTGRAFF.

CDR3 in DNA: TGTGCCAGCAGCTTCGGGGACACTGAAGCTTTCTTT. Protein product: CASSFGDTEAFF. V usage is TRBV7-2 and J usage is TRBJ1-1; no firm D call. V shed 3 bases and J shed 3 bases, with 5 bases lying between them. The CDR3 has 12 amino acids. Looked up from germline, CDR1 is SGHTA and CDR2 is FQGNSA.

In this sample, this clone is medium-sized. J is TRBJ2-7 and V is TRBV4-2; D remains unclear. Trimming removed 0 bases at V and 0 bases at J, with 9 bases between. This CDR3 is built from 15 residues. The germline V gene encodes CDR1 LGHNA and CDR2 YNFKEQ. The CDR3 nucleotides are TGTGCCAGCAGCCAAGAGGGCGCCAGCTCCTACGAGCAGTACTTC. Translated, it gives CASSQEGASSYEQYF.

Only a few counts were recorded for this clone. This chain connects TRBV7-9 to TRBJ1-2, with 10 nucleotides matching TRBD1. The CDR3 is made up of 18 amino acids. The ends lost 4 bases at V and 4 bases at J; junction bases unmatched: 15. Germline assignment: CDR1 SEHNR and CDR2 FQNEAQ (reference sequence). This CDR3 reads CASSSLGTGDYSLYGYTF. Written as DNA, the CDR3 is TGTGCCAGCAGCTCACTGGGGACAGGGGATTATTCCCTCTATGGCTACACCTTC.

The V call is TRBV18, the J call TRBJ1-2, with 8 bases lining up with TRBD1. V was pared by 2 bases and J by 6 bases, with 5 bases of the junction left unmatched. The CDR3 is made up of 14 amino acids. Germline V gene data show CDR1 as KGHSH and CDR2 as LQKENI. CDR3 sequence: CASSPGQGLHGYTF. In DNA, the CDR3 is TGTGCCAGCTCACCAGGACAGGGCTTACATGGCTACACCTTC.

The rearrangement uses TRBV19 and TRBJ1-5, with D unresolved. The CDR3 loop spans 14 amino acids. The ends were cut back, 1 base at V and 4 bases at J, with 8 bases in the middle. Germline V CDR1 and CDR2: LNHDA, SQIVND (reference sequence). CDR3 DNA: TGTGCCAGTAGTATAGTACCGGGGAATCAGCCCCAGCATTTT. Protein product: CASSIVPGNQPQHF.

This chain uses TRBV3-1 (or the pseudogene TRBV3-2) with TRBJ1-2; 9 bases are shared with TRBD1. CDR1 and CDR2 (germline): LGHDT, YNNKEL (reference sequence). J lost 2 bases, V lost 4 bases, and 2 bases had no gene match. CDR3 size: 14 residues. The CDR3 region has the DNA TGTGCCAGCAGCCGCGGGACAGGGAACTATGGCTACACCTTC. It is translated as CASSRGTGNYGYTF.

The V call is TRBV27, the J call TRBJ1-1; D might be TRBD1 (5 bases). There are 13 residues in the CDR3. From germline, CDR1 is MNHEY and CDR2 SMNVEV (reference sequence). Deletions cut 1 base from V and 5 bases from J, with 8 bases between. CDR3 DNA: TGTGCCAGCAGTTTATATCGGGGGACTGAAGCTTTCTTT. It is translated as CASSLYRGTEAFF.

The chain has TRBV6-2 or TRBV6-3 and TRBJ1-3, with 8 bases aligning to TRBD1. The ends lost 5 bases at V and 0 bases at J; junction bases unmatched: 15. The CDR3 sequence is 19 residues long. Germline V lookup: CDR1 MNHEY, CDR2 SVGEGT. CDR3 region: CASSQNERDRLYSGNTIYF. DNA of the CDR3: TGTGCCAGCAGTCAAAACGAAAGGGACAGGTTATACTCTGGAAACACCATATATTTT.

The chain combines TRBV3-1 (or the pseudogene TRBV3-2) with TRBJ1-1, with D possibly TRBD1 on 5 matching bases. Trimming took off 2 bases at V and 1 base at J, with 8 bases between the two ends. Germline CDR1 LGHDT, CDR2 YNNKEL (reference sequence). This CDR3 comprises 14 residues. The CDR3 nucleotides read TGTGCCAGCAGCCAATGGGGGGGGAACACTGAAGCTTTCTTT. This codes for CASSQWGGNTEAFF.